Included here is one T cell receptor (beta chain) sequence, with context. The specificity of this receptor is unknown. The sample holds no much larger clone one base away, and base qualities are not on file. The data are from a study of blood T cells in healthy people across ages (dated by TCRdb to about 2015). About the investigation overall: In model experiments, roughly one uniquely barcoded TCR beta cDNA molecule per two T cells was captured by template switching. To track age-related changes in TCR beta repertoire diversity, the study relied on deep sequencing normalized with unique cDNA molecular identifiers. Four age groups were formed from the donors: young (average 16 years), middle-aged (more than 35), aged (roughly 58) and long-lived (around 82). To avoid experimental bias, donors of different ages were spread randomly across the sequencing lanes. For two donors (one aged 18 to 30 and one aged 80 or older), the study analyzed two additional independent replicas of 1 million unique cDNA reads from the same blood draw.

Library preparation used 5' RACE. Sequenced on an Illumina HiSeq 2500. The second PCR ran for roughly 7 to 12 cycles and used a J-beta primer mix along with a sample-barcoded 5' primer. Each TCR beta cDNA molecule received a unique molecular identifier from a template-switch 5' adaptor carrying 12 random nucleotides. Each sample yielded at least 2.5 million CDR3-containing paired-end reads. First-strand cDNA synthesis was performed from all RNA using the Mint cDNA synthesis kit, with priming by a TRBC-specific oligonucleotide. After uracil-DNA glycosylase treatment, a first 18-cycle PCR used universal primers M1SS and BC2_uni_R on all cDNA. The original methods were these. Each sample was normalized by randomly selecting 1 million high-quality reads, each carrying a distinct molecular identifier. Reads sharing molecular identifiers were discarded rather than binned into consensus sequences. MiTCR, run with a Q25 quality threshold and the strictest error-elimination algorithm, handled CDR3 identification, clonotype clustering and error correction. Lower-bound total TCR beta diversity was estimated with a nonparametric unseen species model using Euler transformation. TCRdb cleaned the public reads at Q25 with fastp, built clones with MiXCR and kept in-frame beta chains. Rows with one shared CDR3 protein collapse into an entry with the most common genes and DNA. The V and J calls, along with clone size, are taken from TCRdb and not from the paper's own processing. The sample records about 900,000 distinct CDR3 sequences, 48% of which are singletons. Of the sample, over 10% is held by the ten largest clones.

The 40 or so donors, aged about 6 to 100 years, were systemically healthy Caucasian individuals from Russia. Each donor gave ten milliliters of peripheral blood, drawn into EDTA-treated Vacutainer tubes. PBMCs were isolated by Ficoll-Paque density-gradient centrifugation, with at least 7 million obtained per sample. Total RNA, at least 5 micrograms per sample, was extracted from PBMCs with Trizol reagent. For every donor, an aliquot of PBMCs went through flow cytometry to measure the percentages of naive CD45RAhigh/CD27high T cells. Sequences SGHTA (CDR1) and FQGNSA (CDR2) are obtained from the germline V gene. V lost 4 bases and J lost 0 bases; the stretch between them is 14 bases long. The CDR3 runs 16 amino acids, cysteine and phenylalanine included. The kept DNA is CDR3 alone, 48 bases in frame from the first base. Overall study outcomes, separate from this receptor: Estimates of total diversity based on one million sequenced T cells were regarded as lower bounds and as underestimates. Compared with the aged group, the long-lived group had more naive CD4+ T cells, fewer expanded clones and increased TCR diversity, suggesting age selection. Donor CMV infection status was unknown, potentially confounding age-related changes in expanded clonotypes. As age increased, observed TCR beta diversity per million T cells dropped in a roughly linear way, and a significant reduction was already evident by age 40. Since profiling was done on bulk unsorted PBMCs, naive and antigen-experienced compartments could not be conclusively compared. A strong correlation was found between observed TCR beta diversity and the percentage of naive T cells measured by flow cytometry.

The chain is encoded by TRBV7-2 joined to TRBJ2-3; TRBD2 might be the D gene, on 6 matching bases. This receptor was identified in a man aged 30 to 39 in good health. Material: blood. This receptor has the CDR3 CASSSYLAVSTDTQYF. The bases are TGTGCCAGCAGCTCCTACTTAGCGGTCAGCACAGATACGCAGTATTTT.